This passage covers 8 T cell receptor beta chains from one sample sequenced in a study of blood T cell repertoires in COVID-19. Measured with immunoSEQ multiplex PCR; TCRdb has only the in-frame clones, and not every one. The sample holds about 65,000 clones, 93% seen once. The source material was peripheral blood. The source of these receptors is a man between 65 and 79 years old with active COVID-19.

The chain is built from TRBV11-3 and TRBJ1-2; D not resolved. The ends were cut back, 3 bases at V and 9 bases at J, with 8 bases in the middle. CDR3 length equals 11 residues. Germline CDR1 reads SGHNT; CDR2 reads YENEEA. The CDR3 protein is CASSLGVRYTF. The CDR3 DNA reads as TGTGCCAGCAGCTTGGGAGTCCGCTACACCTTC.

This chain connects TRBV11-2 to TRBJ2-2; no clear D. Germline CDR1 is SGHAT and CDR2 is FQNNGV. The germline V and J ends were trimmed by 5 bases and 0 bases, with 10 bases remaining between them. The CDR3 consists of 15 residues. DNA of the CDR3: TGTGCCAGCAGCCGCCAACTCACGAACACCGGGGAGCTGTTTTTT. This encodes CASSRQLTNTGELFF.

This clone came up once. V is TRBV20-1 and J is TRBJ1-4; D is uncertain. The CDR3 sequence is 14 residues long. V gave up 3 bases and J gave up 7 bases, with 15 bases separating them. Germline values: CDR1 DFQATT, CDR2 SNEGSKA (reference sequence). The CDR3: CSASTSGFGEKLFF. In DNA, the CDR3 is TGCAGTGCTAGTACGTCCGGGTTCGGTGAAAAACTGTTTTTT.

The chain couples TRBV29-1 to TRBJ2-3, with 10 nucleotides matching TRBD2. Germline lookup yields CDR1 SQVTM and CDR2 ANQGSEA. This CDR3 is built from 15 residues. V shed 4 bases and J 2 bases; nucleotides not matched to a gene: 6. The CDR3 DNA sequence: TGCAGCGTTGGAGAGCGGGGGGGTATCACAGATACGCAGTATTTT. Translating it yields CSVGERGGITDTQYF.

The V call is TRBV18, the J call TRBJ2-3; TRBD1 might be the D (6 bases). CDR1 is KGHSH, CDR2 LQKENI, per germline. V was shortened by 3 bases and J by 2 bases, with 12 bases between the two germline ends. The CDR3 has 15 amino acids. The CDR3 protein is CASSPIQGYTDTQYF. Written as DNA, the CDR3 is TGTGCCAGCTCACCGATACAGGGTTACACAGATACGCAGTATTTT.

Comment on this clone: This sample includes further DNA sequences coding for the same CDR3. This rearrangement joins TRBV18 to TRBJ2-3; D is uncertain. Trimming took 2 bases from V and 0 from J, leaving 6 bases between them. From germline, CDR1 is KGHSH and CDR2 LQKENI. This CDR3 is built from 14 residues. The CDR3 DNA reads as TGTGCCAGCTCACCAGGCCAGAGCACAGATACGCAGTATTTT. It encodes CASSPGQSTDTQYF.

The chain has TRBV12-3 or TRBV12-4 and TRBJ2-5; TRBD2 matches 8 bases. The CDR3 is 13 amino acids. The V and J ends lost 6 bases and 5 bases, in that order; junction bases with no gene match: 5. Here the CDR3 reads CASSPRGGETQYF. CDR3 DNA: TGTGCCAGCAGCCCCCGGGGGGGGGAGACCCAGTACTTC.

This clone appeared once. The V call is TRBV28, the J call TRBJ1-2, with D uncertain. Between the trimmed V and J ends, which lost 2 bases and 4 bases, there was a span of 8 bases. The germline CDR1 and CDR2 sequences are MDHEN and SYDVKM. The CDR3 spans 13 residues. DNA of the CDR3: TGTGCCAGCAGTTTAGGGCATATCTATGGCTACACCTTC. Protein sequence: CASSLGHIYGYTF.